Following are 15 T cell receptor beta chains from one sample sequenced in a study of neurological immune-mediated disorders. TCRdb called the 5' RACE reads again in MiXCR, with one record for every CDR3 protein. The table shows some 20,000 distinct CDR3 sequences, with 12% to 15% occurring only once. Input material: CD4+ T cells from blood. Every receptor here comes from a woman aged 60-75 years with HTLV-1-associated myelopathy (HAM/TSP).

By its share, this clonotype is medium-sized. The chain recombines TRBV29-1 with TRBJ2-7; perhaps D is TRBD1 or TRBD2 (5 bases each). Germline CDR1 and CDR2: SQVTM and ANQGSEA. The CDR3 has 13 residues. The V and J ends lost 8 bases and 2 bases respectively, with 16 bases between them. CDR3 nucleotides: TGCAGCACCGGGGCGGGCAGAGCCTACGAGCAGTACTTC. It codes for CSTGAGRAYEQYF.

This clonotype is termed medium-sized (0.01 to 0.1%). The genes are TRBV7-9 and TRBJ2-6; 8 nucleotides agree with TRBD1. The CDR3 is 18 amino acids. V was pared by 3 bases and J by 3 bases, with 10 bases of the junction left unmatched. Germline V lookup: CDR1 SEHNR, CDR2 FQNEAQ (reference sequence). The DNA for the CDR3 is TGTGCCAGCAGCTTCTGGGACAGGTCAGATGGTGGGGCCAACGTCCTGACTTTC. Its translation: CASSFWDRSDGGANVLTF.

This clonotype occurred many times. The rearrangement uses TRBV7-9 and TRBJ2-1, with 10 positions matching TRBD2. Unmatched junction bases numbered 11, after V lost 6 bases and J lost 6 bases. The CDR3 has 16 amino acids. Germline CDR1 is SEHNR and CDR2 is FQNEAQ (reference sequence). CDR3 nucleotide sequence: TGTGCCAGCAGTCCCCGGATAGCGGGGGGACTCAATGAGCAGTTCTTC. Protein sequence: CASSPRIAGGLNEQFF. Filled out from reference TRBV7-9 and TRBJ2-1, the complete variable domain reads DTGVSQNPRHKITKRGQNVTFRCDPISEHNRLYWYRQTLGQGPEFLTYFQNEAQLEKSRLLSDRFSAERPKGSFSTLEIQRTEQGDSAMYLCASSPRIAGGLNEQFFGPGTRLTVL.

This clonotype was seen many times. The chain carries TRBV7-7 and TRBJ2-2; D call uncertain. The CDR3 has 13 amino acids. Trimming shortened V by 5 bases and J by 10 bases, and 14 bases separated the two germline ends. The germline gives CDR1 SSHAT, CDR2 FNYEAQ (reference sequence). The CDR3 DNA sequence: TGTGCCAGCAGCCCAGGTTATTCCGAGGAGCTGTTTTTT. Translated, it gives CASSPGYSEELFF. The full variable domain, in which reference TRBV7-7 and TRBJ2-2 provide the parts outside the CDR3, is GAGVSQSPRYKVTKRGQDVTLRCDPISSHATLYWYQQALGQGPEFLTYFNYEAQPDKSGLPSDRFSAERPEGSISTLTIQRTEQRDSAMYRCASSPGYSEELFFGEGSRLTVL.

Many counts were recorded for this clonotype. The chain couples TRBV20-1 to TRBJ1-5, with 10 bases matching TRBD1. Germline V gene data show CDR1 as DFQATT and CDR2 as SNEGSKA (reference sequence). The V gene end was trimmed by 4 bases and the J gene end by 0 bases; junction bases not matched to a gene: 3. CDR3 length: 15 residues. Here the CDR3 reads CSAKTGGNSNQPQHF. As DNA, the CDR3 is TGCAGTGCTAAGACAGGGGGCAATAGCAATCAGCCCCAGCATTTT.

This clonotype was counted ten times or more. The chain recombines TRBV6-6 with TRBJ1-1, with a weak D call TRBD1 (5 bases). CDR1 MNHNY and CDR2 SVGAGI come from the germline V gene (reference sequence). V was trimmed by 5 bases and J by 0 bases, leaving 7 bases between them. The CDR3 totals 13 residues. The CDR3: CASSGTVNTEAFF. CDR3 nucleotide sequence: TGTGCCAGCAGTGGGACGGTGAACACTGAAGCTTTCTTT.

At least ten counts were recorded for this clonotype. DNA for the CDR3: TGCAGTGCTCCTTTTTACGGGGACGCTGGAAACACCATATATTTT. This sequence encodes CSAPFYGDAGNTIYF. J is TRBJ1-3 and V is TRBV20-1; D possibly corresponds to TRBD1 (5 bases). Trimming cost V 5 bases and J 2 bases, with 16 bases left between them. Germline V lookup: CDR1 DFQATT, CDR2 SNEGSKA (reference sequence). The CDR3 has 15 residues.

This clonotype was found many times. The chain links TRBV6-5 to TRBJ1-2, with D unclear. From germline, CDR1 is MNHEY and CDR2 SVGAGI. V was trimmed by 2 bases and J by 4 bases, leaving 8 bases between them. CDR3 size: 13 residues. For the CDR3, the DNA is TGTGCCAGCAGTTACGGTCAGTCCTATGGCTACACCTTC. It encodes CASSYGQSYGYTF.

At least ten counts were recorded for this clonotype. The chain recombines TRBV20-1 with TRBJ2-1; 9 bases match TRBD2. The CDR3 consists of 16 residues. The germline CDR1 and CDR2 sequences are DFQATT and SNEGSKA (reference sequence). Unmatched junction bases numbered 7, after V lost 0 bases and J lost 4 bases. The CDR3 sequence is CSARDLAGGDYNEQFF. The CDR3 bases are TGCAGTGCTAGAGATCTCGCGGGAGGGGATTACAATGAGCAGTTCTTC.

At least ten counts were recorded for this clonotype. DNA of the CDR3: TGTGCCAGCAGTAATAGCCAGGTTGCAGTTCAAAATGAGCAGTTCTTC. It yields the protein CASSNSQVAVQNEQFF. The chain is built from TRBV7-2 and TRBJ2-1, with D unclear. CDR3 length: 16 residues. V lost 6 bases and J lost 7, with 22 bases in between. CDR1 is SGHTA and CDR2 is FQGNSA in the germline V gene.

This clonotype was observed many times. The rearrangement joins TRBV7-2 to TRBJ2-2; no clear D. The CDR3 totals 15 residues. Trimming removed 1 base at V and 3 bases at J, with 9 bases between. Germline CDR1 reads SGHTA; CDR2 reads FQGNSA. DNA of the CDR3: TGTGCCAGCAGCTTAGTCCTTGGGGACACCGGGGAGCTGTTTTTT. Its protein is CASSLVLGDTGELFF.

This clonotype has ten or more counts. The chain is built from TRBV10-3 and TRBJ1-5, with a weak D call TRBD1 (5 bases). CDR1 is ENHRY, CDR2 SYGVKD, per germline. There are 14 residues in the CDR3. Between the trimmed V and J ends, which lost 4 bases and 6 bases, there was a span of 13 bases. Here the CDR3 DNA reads TGTGCCATCAGTGTCGGGGGGGACGGTCAGCCCCAGCATTTT. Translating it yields CAISVGGDGQPQHF.

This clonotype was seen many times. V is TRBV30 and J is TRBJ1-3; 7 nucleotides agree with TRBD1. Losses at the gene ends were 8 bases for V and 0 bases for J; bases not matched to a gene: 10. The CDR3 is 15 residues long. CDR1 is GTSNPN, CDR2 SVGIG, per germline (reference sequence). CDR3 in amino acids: CATDQGVVSGNTIYF. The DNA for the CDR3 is TGTGCCACAGACCAGGGGGTCGTCTCTGGAAACACCATATATTTT.

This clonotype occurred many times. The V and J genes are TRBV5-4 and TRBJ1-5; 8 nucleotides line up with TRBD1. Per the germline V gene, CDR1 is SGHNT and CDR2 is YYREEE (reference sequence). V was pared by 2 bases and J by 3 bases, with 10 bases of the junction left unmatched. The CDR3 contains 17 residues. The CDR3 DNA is TGTGCCAGCAGCTTTCCGGTAGACAGGGGATACAATCAGCCCCAGCATTTT. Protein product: CASSFPVDRGYNQPQHF. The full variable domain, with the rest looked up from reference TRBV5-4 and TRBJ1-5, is ETGVTQSPTHLIKTRGQQVTLRCSSQSGHNTVSWYQQALGQGPQFIFQYYREEENGRGNFPPRFSGLQFPNYSSELNVNALELDDSALYLCASSFPVDRGYNQPQHFGDGTRLSIL.

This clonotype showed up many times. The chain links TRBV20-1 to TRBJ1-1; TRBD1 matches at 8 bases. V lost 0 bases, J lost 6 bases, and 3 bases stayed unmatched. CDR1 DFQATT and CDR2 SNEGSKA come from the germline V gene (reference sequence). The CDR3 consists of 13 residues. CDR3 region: CSARDGRGPEAFF. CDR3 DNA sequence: TGCAGTGCTAGAGATGGCAGGGGGCCTGAAGCTTTCTTT.